This T cell receptor beta chain was observed in a study of OX40 agonist ivuxolimab in advanced cancers. Samples of blood were obtained at baseline, on cycle 4 day 1, and on cycle 7 day 1. Clones were read by immunoSEQ multiplex PCR, and TCRdb kept only the in-frame ones, dropping some. Among some 40,000 clones listed, approximately 90% were seen once. The CDR3 totals 11 residues. The germline CDR1 and CDR2 sequences are SEHNR and FQNEAQ (reference sequence). Trimming shortened V by 4 bases and J by 3 bases, and 4 bases separated the two germline ends. The sequencing used CD4+ or CD8+ T cells sorted from blood, collected in a trial of the OX40 agonist ivuxolimab. V gene TRBV7-9 combines with J gene TRBJ2-7; D gene ambiguous. This receptor was taken from an adult with an advanced solid tumor such as melanoma, head and neck, liver or kidney cancer. The CDR3 nucleotides read TGTGCCAGCAGCTCCAACTACGAGCAGTACTTC. Protein product: CASSSNYEQYF.